The source of this T cell receptor (beta chain) is a study of T cells in Graves' hyperthyroidism and ophthalmopathy (dated by TCRdb to the late 2010s). Regarding the study in general: Peripheral blood was sampled at the time of initial diagnosis, prior to any treatment. To identify TCR V-J signatures that set the groups apart, the researchers used a discovery cohort of 100 or so patients, made up of roughly 45 with Graves' ophthalmopathy and about 59 with stable Graves' hyperthyroidism. Prospective prediction of ophthalmopathy was tested in an independent validation cohort of 18 to 20 hyperthyroidism patients and 17 patients who later progressed to ophthalmopathy. The 90 to 100 discovery patients were randomly split 7:3 into training and test sets. In addition, the study compared T-cell repertoires in thyroid tissue and in blood from over 5 Graves' hyperthyroidism patients. After sampling, hyperthyroidism patients received methimazole starting at 30 mg daily, and ophthalmopathy patients received high-dose intravenous methylprednisolone. TCR Vbeta CDR3 sequencing of fewer than 150 peripheral blood samples (under 45 ophthalmopathy, 75 to 80 hyperthyroidism and roughly 17 progressor patients) is reported in the paper. The study at large found these results: In cross-validation, a model built on a 13 V-J signature told ophthalmopathy apart from stable hyperthyroidism with 87.88% sensitivity and roughly 81% specificity, and in testing the same model reached 80%/75%. Sample size was not statistically predetermined, and blinding of investigators to group allocation was not performed. Blood samples also contained most of the expanded thyroid clonotypes (frequency above 0.001), which suggests that blood repertoires may reflect thyroid immune responses. During validation, the model predicted progression to ophthalmopathy a median of approximately six months ahead of onset, with roughly 65% sensitivity and around 73% specificity.

Hyperthyroidism patients were aged 18 to 65 years and newly diagnosed, with disease duration of less than 2 months. Patients with uncontrolled infections, other autoimmune diseases, pregnancy or lactation were excluded. Diagnoses relied on clinical symptoms, serum thyroxine and TRAb, thyroid ultrasound and orbital computed tomography. Blood from progressor patients was drawn when they were first diagnosed with hyperthyroidism, before any ophthalmopathy symptoms appeared. Ficoll-Paque density gradient centrifugation was used to isolate PBMCs from under 11 ml of fresh peripheral blood. Progressor patients were initially diagnosed with Graves' hyperthyroidism and developed ophthalmopathy during follow-up. Total RNA was extracted using Trizol reagent, and RNA quality was assessed on an Agilent 2100 Bioanalyzer. With respect to this clonotype: Its antigen is still unknown. No qualities accompany the bases; no much larger clone lies one base away.

The CDR3, cysteine through phenylalanine, is 17 amino acids long. The read is trimmed to its CDR3 DNA, 51 bases read in frame from base 1. CDR1 and CDR2, per the germline V gene, are SGDLS and YYNGEE. The junction shows trimming of 0 bases on V and 3 bases on J, and the gene matches do not reach 8 bases of it. Amplification of TCR beta CDR3 regions was carried out from RNA transcripts. A first-round RT-PCR of the TCR CDR3 used the HTBI primer set with the Qiagen OneStep RT-PCR kit. Libraries were constructed in a second round of multiplex PCR, after which size selection and purification were carried out. Sequencing of the libraries was done on an Illumina HiSeq2000 using paired-end 100 bp reads. The published analysis was carried out like this. SOAPnuke was used to process the raw data, with reads discarded if the reads contained adapters or uncalled bases, had a mean Phred below 15, or lacked an exact constant-primer or identifier match. High-quality paired reads were merged using COPE v1.2.5, and each unique nucleotide sequence was defined as a clonotype. Clonotypes were aligned to IMGT TRBV, TRBD and TRBJ reference segments using MiTCR v1.1. The analysis included only V-J combinations with a frequency above 0.0001, which together covered more than 98% of the repertoires. The TCS score was defined as F50 (clonal expansion) divided by E x V (chaos), with BLOSUM62-based TCRdist calculated between CDR3 peptides within each V-J. Welch's t-statistics and random forest reduced roughly 530 V-J features to roughly 13, which were used in a naive Bayes classifier (R e1071). Using fastp at Q25 and MiXCR, TCRdb reprocessed the public reads and kept productive beta chains. Each record represents a unique CDR3 protein, reported with the most common genes and DNA among its rows. None of the V and J calls come from the authors' own analysis; TCRdb made them. Counted in this sample were hundreds of thousands of distinct CDR3 sequences; 11% to 15% of them appeared once. The ten most abundant clones make up more than 4.5% of the sample.

The specimen was blood. The sequence is built from TRBV9 and TRBJ2-2; TRBD1 lines up with 7 middle nucleotides. The origin of this receptor is a woman in her 30s with Graves' hyperthyroidism that later progressed to Graves' ophthalmopathy. The encoded CDR3 is CASSVAPKTGHTGELFF. The nucleotide sequence is TGTGCCAGCAGCGTAGCCCCCAAGACAGGGCACACCGGGGAGCTGTTTTTT.